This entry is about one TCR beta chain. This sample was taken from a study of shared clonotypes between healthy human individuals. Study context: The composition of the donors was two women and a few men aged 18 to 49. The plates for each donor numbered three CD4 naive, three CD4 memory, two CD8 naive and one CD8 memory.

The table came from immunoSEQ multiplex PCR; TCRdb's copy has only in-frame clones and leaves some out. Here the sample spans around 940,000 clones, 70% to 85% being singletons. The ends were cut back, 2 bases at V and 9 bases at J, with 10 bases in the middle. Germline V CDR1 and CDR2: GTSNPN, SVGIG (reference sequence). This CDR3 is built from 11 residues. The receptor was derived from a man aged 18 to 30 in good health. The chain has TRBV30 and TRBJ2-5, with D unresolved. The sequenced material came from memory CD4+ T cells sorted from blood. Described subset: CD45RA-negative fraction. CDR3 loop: CAWSPSVAQYF. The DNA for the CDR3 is TGTGCCTGGAGTCCGTCGGTGGCCCAGTACTTC.